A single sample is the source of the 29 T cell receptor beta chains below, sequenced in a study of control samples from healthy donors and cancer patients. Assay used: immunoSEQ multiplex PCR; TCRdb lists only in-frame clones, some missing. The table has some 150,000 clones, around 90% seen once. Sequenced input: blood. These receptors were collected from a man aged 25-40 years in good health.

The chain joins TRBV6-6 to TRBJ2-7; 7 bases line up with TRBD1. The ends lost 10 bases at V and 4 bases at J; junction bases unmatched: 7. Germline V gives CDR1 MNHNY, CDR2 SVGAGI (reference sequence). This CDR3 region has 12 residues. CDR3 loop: CAITGTDYEQYF. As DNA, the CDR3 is TGTGCCATTACCGGGACAGATTACGAGCAGTACTTC.

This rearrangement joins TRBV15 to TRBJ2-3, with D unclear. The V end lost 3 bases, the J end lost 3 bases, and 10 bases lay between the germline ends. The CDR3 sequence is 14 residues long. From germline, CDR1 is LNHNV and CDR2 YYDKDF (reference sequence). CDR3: CATSRADHTDTQYF. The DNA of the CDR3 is TGTGCCACCAGCAGGGCGGACCATACAGATACGCAGTATTTT.

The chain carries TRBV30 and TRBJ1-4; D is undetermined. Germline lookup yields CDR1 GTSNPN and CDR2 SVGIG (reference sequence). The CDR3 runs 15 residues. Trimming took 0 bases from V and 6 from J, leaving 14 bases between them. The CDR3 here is CAWSVSKGFDEKLFF. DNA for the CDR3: TGTGCCTGGAGTGTGTCGAAAGGGTTTGATGAAAAACTGTTTTTT.

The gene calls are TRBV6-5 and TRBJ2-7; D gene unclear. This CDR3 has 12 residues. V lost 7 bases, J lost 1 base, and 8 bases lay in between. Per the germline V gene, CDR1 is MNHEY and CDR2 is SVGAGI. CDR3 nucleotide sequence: TGTGCCAGCATGGACGTGTCCTACGAGCAGTACTTC. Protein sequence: CASMDVSYEQYF.

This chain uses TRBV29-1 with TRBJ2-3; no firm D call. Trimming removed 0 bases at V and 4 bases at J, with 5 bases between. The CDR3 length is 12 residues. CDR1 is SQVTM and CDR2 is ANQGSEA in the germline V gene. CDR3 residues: CSVEDSPDTQYF. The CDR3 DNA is TGCAGCGTTGAAGATAGCCCAGATACGCAGTATTTT.

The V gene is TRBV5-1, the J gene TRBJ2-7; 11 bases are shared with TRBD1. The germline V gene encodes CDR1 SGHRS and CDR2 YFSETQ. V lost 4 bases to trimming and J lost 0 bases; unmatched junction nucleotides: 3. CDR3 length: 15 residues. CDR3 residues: CASSLGTGGSYEQYF. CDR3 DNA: TGCGCCAGCAGCCTCGGGACAGGGGGCTCCTACGAGCAGTACTTC.

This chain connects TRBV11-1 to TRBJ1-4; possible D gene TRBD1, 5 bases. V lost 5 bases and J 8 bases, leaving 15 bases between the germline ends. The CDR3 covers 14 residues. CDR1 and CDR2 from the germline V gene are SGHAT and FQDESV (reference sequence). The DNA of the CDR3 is TGTGCCAGCAGCCCGGGTCCGAGGGACGAAAAACTGTTTTTT. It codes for CASSPGPRDEKLFF.

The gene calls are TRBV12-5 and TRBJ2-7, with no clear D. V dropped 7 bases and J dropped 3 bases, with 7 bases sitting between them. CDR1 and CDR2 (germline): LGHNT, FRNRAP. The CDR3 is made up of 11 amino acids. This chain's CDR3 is CASASFYEQYF. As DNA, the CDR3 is TGTGCTAGTGCCTCGTTCTACGAGCAGTACTTC.

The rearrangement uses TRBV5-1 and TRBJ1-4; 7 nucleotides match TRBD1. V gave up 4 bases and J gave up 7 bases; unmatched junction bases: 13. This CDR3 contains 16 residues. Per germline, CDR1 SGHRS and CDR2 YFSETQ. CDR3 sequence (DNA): TGCGCCAGCAGCCGAGATGACAGGGCGGTTGGTGAAAAACTGTTTTTT. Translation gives CASSRDDRAVGEKLFF. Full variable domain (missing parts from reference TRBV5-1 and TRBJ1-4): KAGVTQTPRYLIKTRGQQVTLSCSPISGHRSVSWYQQTPGQGLQFLFEYFSETQRNKGNFPGRFSGRQFSNSRSEMNVSTLELGDSALYLCASSRDDRAVGEKLFFGSGTQLSVL.

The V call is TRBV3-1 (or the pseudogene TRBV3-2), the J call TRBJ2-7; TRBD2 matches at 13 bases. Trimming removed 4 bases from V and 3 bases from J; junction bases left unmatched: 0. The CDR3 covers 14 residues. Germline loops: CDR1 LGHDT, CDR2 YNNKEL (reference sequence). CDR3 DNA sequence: TGTGCCAGCAGCCGGACTAGCGGGGGCTACGAGCAGTACTTC. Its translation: CASSRTSGGYEQYF.

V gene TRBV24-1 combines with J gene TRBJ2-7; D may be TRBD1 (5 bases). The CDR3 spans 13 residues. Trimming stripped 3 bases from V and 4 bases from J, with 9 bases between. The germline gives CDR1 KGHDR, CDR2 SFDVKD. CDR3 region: CATSDPTVYEQYF. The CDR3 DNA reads TGTGCCACCAGTGATCCGACAGTTTACGAGCAGTACTTC.

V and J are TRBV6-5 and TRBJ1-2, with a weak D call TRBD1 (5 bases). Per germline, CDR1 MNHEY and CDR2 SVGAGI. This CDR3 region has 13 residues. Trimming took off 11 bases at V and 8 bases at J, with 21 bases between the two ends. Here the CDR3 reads CAADEGYSEGYTF. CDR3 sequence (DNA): TGTGCCGCGGATGAGGGGTACTCAGAGGGCTACACCTTC.

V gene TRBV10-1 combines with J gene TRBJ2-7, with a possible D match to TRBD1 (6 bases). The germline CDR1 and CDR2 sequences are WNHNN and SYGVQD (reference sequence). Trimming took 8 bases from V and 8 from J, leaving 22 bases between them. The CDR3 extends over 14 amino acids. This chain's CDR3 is CASHVGGTLHQQYF. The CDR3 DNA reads TGCGCCAGCCACGTAGGGGGAACACTCCATCAGCAGTACTTC.

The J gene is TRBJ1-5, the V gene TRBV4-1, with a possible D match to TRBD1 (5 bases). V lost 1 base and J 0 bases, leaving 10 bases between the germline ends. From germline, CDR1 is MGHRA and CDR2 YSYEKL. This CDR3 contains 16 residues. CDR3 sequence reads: CASSQGTSNSNQPQHF. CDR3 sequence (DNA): TGCGCCAGCAGCCAAGGGACAAGTAATAGCAATCAGCCCCAGCATTTT.

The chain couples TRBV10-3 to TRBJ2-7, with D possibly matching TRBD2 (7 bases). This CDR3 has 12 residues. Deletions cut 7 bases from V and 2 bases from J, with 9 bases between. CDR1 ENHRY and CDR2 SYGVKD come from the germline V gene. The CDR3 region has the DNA TGTGCCATCAAGCGGGACACCTACGAGCAGTACTTC. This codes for CAIKRDTYEQYF.

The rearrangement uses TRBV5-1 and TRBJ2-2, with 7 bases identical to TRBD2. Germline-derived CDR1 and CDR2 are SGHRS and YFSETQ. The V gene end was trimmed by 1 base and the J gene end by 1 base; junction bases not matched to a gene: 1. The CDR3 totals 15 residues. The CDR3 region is CASSLPGGNTGELFF. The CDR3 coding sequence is TGCGCCAGCAGCTTGCCGGGGGGGAACACCGGGGAGCTGTTTTTT.

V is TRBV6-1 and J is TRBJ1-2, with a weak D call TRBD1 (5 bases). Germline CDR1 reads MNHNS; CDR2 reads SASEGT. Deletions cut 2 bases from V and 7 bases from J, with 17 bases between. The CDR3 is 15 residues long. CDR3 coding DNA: TGTGCCAGCAGTGAACGGGGGTTAAGGTTGCTTGGCTACACCTTC. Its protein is CASSERGLRLLGYTF.

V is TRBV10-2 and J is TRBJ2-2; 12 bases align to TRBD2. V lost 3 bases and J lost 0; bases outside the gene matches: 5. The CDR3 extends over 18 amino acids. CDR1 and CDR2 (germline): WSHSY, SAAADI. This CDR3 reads CASSELAGGIANTGELFF. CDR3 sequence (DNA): TGCGCCAGCAGTGAACTAGCGGGGGGTATAGCGAACACCGGGGAGCTGTTTTTT.

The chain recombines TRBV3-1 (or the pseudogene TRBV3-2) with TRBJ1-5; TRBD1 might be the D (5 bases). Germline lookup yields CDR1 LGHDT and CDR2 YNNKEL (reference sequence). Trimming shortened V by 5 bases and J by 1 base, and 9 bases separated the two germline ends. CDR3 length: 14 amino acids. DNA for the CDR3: TGTGCCAGCAGCGGGACGGCGAGCAATCAGCCCCAGCATTTT. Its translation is CASSGTASNQPQHF.

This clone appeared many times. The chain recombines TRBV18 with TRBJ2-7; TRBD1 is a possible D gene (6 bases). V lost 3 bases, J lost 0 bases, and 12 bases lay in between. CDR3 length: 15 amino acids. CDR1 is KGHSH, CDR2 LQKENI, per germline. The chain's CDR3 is CASSPSQGSSYEQYF. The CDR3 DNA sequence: TGTGCCAGCTCACCGTCACAGGGCAGCTCCTACGAGCAGTACTTC.

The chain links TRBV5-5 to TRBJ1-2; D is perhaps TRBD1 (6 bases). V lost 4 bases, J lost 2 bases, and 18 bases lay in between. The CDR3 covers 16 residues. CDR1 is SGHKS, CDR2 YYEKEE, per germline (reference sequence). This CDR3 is CASSQIQGGGNYGYTF. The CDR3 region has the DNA TGTGCCAGCAGCCAAATACAGGGAGGTGGGAACTATGGCTACACCTTC.

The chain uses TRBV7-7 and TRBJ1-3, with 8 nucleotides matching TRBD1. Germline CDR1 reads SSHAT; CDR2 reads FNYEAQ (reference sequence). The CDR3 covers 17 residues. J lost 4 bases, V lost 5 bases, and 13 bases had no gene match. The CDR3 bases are TGTGCCAGCAGCCCCGACCCTCCCCGGGACAGGGGAAACACCATATATTTT. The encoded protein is CASSPDPPRDRGNTIYF.

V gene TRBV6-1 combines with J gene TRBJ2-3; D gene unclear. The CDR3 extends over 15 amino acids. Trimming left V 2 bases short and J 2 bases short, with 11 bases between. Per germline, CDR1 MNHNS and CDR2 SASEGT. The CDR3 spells CASSEISSLTDTQYF. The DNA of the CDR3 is TGTGCCAGCAGTGAAATTAGTAGTCTCACAGATACGCAGTATTTT.

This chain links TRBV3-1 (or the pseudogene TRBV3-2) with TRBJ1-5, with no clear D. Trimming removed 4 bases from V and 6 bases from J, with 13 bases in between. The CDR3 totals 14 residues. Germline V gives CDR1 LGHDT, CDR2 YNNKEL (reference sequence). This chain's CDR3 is CASSPTGLGQPQHF. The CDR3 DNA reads TGTGCCAGCAGCCCGACGGGCCTCGGTCAGCCCCAGCATTTT.

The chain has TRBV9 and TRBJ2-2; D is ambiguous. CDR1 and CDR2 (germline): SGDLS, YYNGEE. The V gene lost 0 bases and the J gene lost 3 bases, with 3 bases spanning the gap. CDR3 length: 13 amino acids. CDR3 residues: CASSVAYTGELFF. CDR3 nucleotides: TGTGCCAGCAGCGTAGCTTACACCGGGGAGCTGTTTTTT.

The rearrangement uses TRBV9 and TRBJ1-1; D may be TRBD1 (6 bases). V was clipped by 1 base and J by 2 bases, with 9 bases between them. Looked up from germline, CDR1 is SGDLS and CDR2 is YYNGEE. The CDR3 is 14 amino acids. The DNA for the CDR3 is TGTGCCAGCAGCGTAAGGACAGCCAACACTGAAGCTTTCTTT. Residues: CASSVRTANTEAFF. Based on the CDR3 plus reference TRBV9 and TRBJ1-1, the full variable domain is DSGVTQTPKHLITATGQRVTLRCSPRSGDLSVYWYQQSLDQGLQFLIQYYNGEERAKGNILERFSAQQFPDLHSELNLSSLELGDSALYFCASSVRTANTEAFFGQGTRLTVV.

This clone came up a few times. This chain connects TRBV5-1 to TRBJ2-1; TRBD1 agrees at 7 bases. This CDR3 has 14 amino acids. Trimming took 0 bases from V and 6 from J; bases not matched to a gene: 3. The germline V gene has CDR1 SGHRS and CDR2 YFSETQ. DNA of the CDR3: TGCGCCAGCAGCTTGGGAGACAGGGCCAATGAGCAGTTCTTC. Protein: CASSLGDRANEQFF.

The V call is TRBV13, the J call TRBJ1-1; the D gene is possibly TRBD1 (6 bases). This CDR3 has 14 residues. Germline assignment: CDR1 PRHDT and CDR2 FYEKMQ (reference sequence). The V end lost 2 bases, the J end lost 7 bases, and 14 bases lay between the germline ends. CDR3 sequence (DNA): TGTGCCAGCAGCTTATGGGGGGCGGGAATTGAAGCTTTCTTT. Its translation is CASSLWGAGIEAFF.

The CDR3 bases are TGTGCCAGCAAGCGACATGAAGCTTTCTTT. Its protein is CASKRHEAFF. The genes are TRBV28 and TRBJ1-1; no reliable D call. CDR3 length: 10 amino acids. V lost 7 bases and J lost 7, with 7 bases in between. Per germline, CDR1 MDHEN and CDR2 SYDVKM.